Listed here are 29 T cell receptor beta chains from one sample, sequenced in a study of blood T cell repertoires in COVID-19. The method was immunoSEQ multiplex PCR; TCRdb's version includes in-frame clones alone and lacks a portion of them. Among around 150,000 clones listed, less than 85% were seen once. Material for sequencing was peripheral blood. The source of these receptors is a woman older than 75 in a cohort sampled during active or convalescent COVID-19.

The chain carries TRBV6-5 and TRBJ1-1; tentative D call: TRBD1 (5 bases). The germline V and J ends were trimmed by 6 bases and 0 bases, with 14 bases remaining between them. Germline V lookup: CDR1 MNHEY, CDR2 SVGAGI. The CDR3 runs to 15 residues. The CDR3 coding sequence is TGTGCCAGCAGGGAGCGACAGAGCATGAACACTGAAGCTTTCTTT. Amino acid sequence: CASRERQSMNTEAFF.

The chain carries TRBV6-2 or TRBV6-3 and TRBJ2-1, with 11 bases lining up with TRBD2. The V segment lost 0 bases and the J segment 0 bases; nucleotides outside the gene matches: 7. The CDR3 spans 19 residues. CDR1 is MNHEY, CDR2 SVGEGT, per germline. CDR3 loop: CASSYSVAGGTFSYNEQFF. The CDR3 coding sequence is TGTGCCAGCAGTTACTCGGTAGCGGGGGGGACGTTCTCCTACAATGAGCAGTTCTTC.

The CDR3 region has the DNA TGTGCCATCAGGGGCCCCGAAGATACGCAGTATTTT. Translated: CAIRGPEDTQYF. This chain links TRBV10-3 with TRBJ2-3; D not certain. Trimming left V 6 bases short and J 5 bases short, with 9 bases between. The CDR3 contains 12 residues. The V gene's germline CDR1 is ENHRY and CDR2 SYGVKD.

CDR3 in amino acids: CASSQGGREVLDYGYTF. The CDR3 nucleotides are TGTGCCAGCAGCCAAGGGGGCAGGGAGGTCCTAGACTATGGCTACACCTTC. V usage is TRBV3-1 (or the pseudogene TRBV3-2) and J usage is TRBJ1-2, with D tentatively TRBD1 (5 bases). Germline V lookup: CDR1 LGHDT, CDR2 YNNKEL (reference sequence). Trimming cost V 1 base and J 3 bases, with 18 bases left between them. This CDR3 has 17 amino acids.

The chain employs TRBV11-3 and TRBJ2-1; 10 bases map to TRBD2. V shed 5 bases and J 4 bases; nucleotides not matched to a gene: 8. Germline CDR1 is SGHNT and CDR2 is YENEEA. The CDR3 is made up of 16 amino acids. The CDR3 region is CASSHKWTSGYNEQFF. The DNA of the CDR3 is TGTGCCAGCAGCCATAAATGGACTAGCGGATACAATGAGCAGTTCTTC.

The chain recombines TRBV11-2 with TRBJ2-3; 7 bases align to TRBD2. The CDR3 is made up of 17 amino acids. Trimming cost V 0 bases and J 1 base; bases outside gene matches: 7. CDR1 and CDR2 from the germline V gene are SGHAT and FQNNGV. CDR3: CASSLEGMGGGTDTQYF. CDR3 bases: TGTGCCAGCAGCTTAGAAGGGATGGGGGGGGGCACAGATACGCAGTATTTT.

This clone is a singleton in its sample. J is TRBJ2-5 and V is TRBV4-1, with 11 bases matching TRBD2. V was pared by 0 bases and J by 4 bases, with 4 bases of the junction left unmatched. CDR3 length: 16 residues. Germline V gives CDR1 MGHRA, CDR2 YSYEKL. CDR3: CASSQERLAGGETQYF. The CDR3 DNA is TGCGCCAGCAGCCAAGAGAGGCTAGCGGGGGGAGAGACCCAGTACTTC.

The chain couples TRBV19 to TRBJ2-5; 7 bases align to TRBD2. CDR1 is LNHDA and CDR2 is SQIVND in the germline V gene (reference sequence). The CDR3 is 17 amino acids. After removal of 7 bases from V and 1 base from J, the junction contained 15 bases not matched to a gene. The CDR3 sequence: CASTPTAGVEVQETQYF. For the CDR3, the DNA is TGTGCCAGTACCCCCACGGCGGGAGTCGAGGTCCAAGAGACCCAGTACTTC.

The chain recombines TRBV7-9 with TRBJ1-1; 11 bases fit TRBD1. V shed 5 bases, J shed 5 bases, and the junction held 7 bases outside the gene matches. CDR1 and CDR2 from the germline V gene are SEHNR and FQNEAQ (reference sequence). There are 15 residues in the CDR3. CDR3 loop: CASSIGTGGKTEAFF. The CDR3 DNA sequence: TGTGCCAGCAGCATAGGGACAGGGGGAAAGACTGAAGCTTTCTTT.

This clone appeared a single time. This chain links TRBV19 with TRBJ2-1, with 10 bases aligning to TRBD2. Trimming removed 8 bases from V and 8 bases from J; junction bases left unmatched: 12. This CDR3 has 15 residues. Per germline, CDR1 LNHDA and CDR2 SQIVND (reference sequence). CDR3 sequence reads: CASHSSGGLQDEQFF. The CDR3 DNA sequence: TGTGCCAGTCACTCTAGCGGGGGCCTTCAGGATGAGCAGTTCTTC.

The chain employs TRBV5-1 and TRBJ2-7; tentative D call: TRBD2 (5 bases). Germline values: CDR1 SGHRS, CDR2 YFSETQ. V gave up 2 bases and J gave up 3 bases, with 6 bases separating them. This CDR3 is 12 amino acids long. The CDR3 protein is CASSFGGYEQYF. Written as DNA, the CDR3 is TGCGCCAGCAGCTTCGGAGGCTACGAGCAGTACTTC.

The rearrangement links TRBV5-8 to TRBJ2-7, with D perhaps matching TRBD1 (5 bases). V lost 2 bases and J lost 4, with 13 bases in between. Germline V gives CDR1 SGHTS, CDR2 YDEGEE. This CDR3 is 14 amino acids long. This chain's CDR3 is CASSFLGVRYEQYF. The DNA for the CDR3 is TGTGCCAGCAGCTTCCTAGGGGTAAGGTACGAGCAGTACTTC. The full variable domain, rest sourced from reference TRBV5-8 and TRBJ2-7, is EAGVTQSPTHLIKTRGQQATLRCSPISGHTSVYWYQQALGLGLQFLLWYDEGEERNRGNFPPRFSGRQFPNYSSELNVNALELEDSALYLCASSFLGVRYEQYFGPGTRLTVT.

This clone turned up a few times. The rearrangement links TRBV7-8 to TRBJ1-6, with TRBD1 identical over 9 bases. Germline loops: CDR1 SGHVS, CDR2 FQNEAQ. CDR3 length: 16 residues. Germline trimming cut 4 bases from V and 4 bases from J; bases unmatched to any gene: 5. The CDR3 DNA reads TGTGCCAGCAGCTCCAGGGGGACAGGGTATAATTCACCCCTCCACTTT. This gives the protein CASSSRGTGYNSPLHF.

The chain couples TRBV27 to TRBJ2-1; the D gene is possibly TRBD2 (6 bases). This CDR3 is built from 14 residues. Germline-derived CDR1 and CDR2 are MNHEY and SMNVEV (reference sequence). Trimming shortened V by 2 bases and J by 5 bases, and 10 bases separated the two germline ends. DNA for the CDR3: TGTGCCAGCAGTTTAAGGGCGGGGAACAATGAGCAGTTCTTC. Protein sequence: CASSLRAGNNEQFF.

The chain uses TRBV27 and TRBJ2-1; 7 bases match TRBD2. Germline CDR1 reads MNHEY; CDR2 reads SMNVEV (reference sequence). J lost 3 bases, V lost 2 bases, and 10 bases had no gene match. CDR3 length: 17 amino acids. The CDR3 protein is CASSLREGSPIYNEQFF. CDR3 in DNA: TGTGCCAGCAGTTTAAGGGAGGGATCTCCTATCTACAATGAGCAGTTCTTC.

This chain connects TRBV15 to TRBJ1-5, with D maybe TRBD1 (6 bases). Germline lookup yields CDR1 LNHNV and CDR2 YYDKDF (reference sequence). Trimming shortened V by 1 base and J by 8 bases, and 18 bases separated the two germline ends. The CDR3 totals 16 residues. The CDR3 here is CATSRGGRTALKPQHF. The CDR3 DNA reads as TGTGCCACCAGCAGAGGAGGGCGGACAGCCTTGAAGCCCCAGCATTTT.

The CDR3 loop reads CASSSRGTRDTQYF. As DNA, the CDR3 is TGTGCCAGCAGCTCGAGGGGGACACGGGATACGCAGTATTTT. The chain combines TRBV6-6 with TRBJ2-3; D might be TRBD1 (6 bases). CDR3 length equals 14 residues. Germline-derived CDR1 and CDR2 are MNHNY and SVGAGI (reference sequence). With 6 bases removed from V and 6 bases from J, the gap between germline ends came to 16 bases.

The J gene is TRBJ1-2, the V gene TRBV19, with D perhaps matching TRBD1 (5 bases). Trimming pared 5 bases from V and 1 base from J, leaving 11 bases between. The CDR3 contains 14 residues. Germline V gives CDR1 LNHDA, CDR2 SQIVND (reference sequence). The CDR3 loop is CASSGGGFNYGYTF. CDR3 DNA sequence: TGTGCCAGTAGTGGCGGGGGGTTTAACTATGGCTACACCTTC.

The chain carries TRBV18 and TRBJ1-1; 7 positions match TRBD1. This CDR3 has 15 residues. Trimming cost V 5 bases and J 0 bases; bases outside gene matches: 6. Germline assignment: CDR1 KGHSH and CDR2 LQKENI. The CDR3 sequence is CASSIKTGLNTEAFF. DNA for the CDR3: TGTGCCAGCTCAATTAAGACAGGGCTGAACACTGAAGCTTTCTTT.

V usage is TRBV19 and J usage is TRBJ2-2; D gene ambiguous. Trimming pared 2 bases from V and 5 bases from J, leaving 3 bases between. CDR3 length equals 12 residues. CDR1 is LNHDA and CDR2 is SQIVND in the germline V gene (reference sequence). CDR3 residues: CASSILTGELFF. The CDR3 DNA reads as TGTGCCAGTAGTATATTAACCGGGGAGCTGTTTTTT.

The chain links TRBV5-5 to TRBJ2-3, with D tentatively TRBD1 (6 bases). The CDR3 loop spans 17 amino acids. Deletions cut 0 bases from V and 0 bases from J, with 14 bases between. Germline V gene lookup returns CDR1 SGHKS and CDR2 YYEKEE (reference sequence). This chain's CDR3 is CASSLDPGTTSTDTQYF. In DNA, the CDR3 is TGTGCCAGCAGCTTGGATCCCGGGACAACTAGCACAGATACGCAGTATTTT. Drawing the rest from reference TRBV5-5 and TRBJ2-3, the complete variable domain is DAGVTQSPTHLIKTRGQQVTLRCSPISGHKSVSWYQQVLGQGPQFIFQYYEKEERGRGNFPDRFSARQFPNYSSELNVNALLLGDSALYLCASSLDPGTTSTDTQYFGPGTRLTVL.

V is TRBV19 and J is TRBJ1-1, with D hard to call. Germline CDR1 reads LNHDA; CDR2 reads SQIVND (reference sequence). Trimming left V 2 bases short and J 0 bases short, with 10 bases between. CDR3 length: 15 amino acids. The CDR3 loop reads CASSIYQNMNTEAFF. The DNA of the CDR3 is TGTGCCAGTAGTATATATCAGAACATGAACACTGAAGCTTTCTTT.

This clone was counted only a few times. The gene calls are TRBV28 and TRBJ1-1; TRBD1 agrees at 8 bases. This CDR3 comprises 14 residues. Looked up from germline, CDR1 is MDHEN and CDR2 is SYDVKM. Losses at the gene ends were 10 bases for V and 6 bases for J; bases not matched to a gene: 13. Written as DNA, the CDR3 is TGTGCCACCTACGTCCTTAGGACAGGGCCTGAAGCTTTCTTT. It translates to CATYVLRTGPEAFF.

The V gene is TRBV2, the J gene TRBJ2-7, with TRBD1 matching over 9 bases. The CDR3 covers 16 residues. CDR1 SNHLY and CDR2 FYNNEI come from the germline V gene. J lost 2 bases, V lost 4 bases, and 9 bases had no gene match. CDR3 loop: CASSGFGQGSTYEQYF. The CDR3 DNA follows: TGTGCCAGCAGTGGTTTTGGACAGGGGAGCACCTACGAGCAGTACTTC.

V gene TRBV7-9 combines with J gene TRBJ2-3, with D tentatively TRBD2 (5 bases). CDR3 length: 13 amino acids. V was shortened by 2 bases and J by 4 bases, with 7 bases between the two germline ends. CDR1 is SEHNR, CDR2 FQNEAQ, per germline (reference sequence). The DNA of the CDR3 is TGTGCCAGCAGCTTAACGGAGGCAGATACGCAGTATTTT. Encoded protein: CASSLTEADTQYF.

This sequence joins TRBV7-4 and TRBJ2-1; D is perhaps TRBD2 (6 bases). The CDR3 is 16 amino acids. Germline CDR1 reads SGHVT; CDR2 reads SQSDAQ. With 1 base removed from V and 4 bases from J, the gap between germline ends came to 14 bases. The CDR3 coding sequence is TGTGCCAGCAGCTTAGGGAGGGTAACCTTTTACAATGAGCAGTTCTTC. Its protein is CASSLGRVTFYNEQFF.

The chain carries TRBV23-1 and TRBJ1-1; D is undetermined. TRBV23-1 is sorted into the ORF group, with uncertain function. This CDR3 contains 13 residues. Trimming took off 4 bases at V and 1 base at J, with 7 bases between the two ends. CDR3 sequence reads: CASSLNGNTEAFF. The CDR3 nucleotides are TGCGCCAGCAGTCTTAACGGGAACACTGAAGCTTTCTTT.

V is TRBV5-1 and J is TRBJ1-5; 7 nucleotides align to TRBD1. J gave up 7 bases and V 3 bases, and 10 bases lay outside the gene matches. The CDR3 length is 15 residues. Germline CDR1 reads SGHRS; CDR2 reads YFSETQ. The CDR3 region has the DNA TGCGCCAGCAGCTATACAGGGGCGAGAGGGCAGCCCCAGCATTTT. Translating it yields CASSYTGARGQPQHF.

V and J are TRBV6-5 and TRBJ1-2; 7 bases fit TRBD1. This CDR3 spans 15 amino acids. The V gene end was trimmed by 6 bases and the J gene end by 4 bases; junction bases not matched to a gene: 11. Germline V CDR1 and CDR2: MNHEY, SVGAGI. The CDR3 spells CASRPDRAVGYGYTF. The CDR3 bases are TGTGCCAGCAGACCCGACAGGGCGGTGGGCTATGGCTACACCTTC.